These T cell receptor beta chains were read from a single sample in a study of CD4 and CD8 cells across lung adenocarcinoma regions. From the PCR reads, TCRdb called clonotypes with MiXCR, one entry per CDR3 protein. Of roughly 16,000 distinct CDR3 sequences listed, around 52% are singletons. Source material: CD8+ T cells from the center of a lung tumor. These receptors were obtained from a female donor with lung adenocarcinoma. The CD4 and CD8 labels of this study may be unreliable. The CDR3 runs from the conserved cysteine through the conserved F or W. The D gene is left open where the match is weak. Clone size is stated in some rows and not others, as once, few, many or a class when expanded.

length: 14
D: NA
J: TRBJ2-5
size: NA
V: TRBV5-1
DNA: TGCGCCAGCAGCTCAGGAGGAAATCAAGAGACCCAGTACTTC
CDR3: CASSSGGNQETQYF

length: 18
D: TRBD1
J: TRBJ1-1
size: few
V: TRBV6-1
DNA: TGTGCCAGCAGACAACTAGGGGGACAGGGGCTCATGAACACTGAAGCTTTCTTT
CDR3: CASRQLGGQGLMNTEAFF

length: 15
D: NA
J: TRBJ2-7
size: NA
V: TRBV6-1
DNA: TGTGCCAGCACCGACGGGGCGGGGGCTCCCTACGAGCAGTACTTC
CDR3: CASTDGAGAPYEQYF

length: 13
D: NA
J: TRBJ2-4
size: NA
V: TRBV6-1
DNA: TGTGCCAGCGGGCTGGGGGACAAAAATACGCAGTACTTC
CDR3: CASGLGDKNTQYF

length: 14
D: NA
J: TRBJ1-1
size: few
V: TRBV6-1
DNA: TGTGCCAGCTGGGCCAGGGGTCTTATCACTGAAGCTTTCTTT
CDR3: CASWARGLITEAFF

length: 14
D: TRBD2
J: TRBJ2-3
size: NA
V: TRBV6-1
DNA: TGTGCCAGCAGCCTACTAGCGGGCAAAAATATGCAGTATTTT
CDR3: CASSLLAGKNMQYF

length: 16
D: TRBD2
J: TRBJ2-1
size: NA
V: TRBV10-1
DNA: TGCGCCAGCAGCGGGACTAGCGGGAGAAATTTGAATGAGCAGTTCTTC
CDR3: CASSGTSGRNLNEQFF

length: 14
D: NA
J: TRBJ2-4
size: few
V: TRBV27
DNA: TGTGGCGGCACGGGACTGGGGGCCAAAGACATTCAGTACTTC
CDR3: CGGTGLGAKDIQYF

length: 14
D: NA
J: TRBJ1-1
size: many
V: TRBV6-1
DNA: TGTGCCAGCAGGGGGGGCAGGGTGGGGACTGAAGCTTTCTTT
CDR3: CASRGGRVGTEAFF

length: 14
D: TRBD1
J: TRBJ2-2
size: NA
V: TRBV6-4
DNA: TGTGCCAGTGGCGGACAGGGGGACACCGGGGAGCTGTTTTTT
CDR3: CASGGQGDTGELFF

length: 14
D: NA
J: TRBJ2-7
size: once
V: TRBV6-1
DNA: TGTGCCAGCAGAATTCGACAGGCGGTCTACGAGCAGTACTTC
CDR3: CASRIRQAVYEQYF

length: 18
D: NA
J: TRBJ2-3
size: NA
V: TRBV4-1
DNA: TGCGCCAGCAGCCGAGGAGACGGGGGCCGGGGAGCCAAAAATACGCAGTACTTT
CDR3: CASSRGDGGRGAKNTQYF

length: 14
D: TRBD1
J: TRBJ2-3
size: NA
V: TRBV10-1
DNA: TGCGGCAGCAGGGGGCTGTGTACCAAAGACATTCAGTACTTT
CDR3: CGSRGLCTKDIQYF

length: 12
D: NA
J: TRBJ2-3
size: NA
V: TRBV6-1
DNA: TGTGTCGGCAGTGAAACCACAGATACGCAGTACTTT
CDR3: CVGSETTDTQYF

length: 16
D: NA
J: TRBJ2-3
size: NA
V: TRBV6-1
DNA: TGTGCCAGCAGGGGGCGCGGGCGCCGTGCCACAGATACGCAGTACTTT
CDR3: CASRGRGRRATDTQYF

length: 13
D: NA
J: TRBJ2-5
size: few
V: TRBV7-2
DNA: TGTGCCAGCAGCTTAGGTGGAAACAATGAGCAGTACTTC
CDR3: CASSLGGNNEQYF

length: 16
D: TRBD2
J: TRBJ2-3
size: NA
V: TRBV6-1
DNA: TGTGCCAGCAGGGGTAGCGGGGGCCGAACCACAGATACCCAGTATTTC
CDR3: CASRGSGGRTTDTQYF

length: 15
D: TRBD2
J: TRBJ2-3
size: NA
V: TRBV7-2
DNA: TGTGCCAGCAGCTCCCAAGCGGGAGGGGCAGATACGCAGTATTTT
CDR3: CASSSQAGGADTQYF

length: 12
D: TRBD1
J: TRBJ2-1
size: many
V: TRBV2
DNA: TGTGCCAGCAGCCTGAGGGACAGGGGTCTGTTCTTC
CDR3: CASSLRDRGLFF

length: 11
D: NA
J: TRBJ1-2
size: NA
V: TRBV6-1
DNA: TGTGCCAGCACAGCTAACTATGGCTACACCTTC
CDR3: CASTANYGYTF

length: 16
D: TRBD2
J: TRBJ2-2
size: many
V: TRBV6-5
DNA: TGTGCCAGCAGTTACTTGGCGGGGGGGAGGGCCGGGGAGCTGTTTTTT
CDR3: CASSYLAGGRAGELFF

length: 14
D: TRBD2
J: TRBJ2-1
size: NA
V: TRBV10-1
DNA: TGCGCCAGCAGTCCGGGACTAGCGGGAGCTGAGCAGTTCTTC
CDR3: CASSPGLAGAEQFF

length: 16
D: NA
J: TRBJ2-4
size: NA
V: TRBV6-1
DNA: TGTGCCAGCAGCGGGACGGGGCTGTATGCCAAAAACACGCAGTATTTC
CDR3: CASSGTGLYAKNTQYF

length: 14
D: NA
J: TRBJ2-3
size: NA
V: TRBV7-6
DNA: TGTGCCAGCAGCTTAGCTTACTCGGGAGATACGCAGTATTTT
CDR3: CASSLAYSGDTQYF

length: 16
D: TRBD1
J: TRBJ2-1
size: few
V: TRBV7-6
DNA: TGTGCCAGCAGCTGGGGGACAGGGAACACCTACAATGAGCAGTTCTTC
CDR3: CASSWGTGNTYNEQFF

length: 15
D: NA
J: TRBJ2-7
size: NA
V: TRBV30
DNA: TGTGCCTGGAGTAGCCGGGGCTCCGTTGCTGATACGCAGTACTTC
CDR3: CAWSSRGSVADTQYF

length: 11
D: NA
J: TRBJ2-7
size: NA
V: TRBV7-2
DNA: TGTGCCAGCAGCCCCTACTACGAGCAGTACTTC
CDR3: CASSPYYEQYF

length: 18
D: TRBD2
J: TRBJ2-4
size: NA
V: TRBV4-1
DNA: TGCGCCAGCAGCCGCGGAGACGCGGGCGGGGGAGCCAAAAACATTCAGTACTTC
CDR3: CASSRGDAGGGAKNIQYF

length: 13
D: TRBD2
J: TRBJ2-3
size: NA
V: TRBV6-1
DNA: TGTGCCAGCAGTGAGGGGGGGGGTCTGGTGCAGTATTTT
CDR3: CASSEGGGLVQYF

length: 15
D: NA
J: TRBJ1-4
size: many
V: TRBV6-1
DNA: TGTGCCAGCAGTGAACAACGGGGGGCGAATGAAAAACTGTTTTTT
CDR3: CASSEQRGANEKLFF

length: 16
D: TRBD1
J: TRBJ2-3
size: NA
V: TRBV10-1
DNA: TGCGCCAGCAGGGTTAGGGGGCTGAATGGCACAGATACGCAGTACTTT
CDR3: CASRVRGLNGTDTQYF

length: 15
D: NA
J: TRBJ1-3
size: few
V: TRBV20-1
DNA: TGCAGTGCTAGAGGTGCGGGCTACTCTGGAAACACCATATATTTT
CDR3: CSARGAGYSGNTIYF

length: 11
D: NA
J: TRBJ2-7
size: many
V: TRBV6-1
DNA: TGTGCCAGCAGTGAATTGGGGACTTGGCACTTC
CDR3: CASSELGTWHF

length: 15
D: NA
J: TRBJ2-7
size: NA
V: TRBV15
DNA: TGTGCCACCAGCAGAGACTCGTCCAGGGTTGGTGAGCAGTACTTC
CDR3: CATSRDSSRVGEQYF

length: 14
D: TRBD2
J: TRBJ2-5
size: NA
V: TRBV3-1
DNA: TGTGCCAGCAGCCAAGGAGCGGGGCTCAGCCCCCAGTACTTC
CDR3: CASSQGAGLSPQYF

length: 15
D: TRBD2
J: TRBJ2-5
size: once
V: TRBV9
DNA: TGTGCCAGCAGCGTAGCTAGCGGGGACTACAATGAGCAGTACTTC
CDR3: CASSVASGDYNEQYF

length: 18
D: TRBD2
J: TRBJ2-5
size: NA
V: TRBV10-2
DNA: TGCGCCAGCAGGATGGGACTAGCGGGAGGGAGCTCCTACAATGAGCAGTACTTC
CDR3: CASRMGLAGGSSYNEQYF

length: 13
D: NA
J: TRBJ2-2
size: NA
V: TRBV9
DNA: TGTGCCAGCACCCCGGGGGACACCGGGGAGCTGTTTTTT
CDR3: CASTPGDTGELFF

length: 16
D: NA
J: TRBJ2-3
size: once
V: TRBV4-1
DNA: TGCGCCAGCGGCGAGGACAGAGCCGAGGAGCCAGATACGCAGTATTTT
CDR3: CASGEDRAEEPDTQYF

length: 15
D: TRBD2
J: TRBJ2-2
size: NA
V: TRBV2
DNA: TGTGCCAGCAGTTTAGCGGGTGCCTACACCGGGGAGCTGTTTTTT
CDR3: CASSLAGAYTGELFF

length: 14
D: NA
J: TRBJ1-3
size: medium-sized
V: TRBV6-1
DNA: TGTGCCAGCAGTCGGGGGAGCACTGGAAACACCATATATTTT
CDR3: CASSRGSTGNTIYF

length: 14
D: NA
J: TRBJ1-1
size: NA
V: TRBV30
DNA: TGTGCCTGGAGCCCTCGACGGGGCTACACTGAAGCTTTCTTT
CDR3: CAWSPRRGYTEAFF

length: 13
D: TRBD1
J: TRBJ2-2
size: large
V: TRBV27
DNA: TGTGCCAGCACCAGGACAGGGTCCGGGGAGCTGTTTTTT
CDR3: CASTRTGSGELFF

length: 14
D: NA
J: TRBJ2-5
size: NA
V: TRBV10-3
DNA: TGTGCGGGGAGTGGCGGCCCTGCCACAGATACCCAGTACTTC
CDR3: CAGSGGPATDTQYF

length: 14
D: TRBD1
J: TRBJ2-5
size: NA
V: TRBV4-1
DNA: TGCGCCAGCAGCCACTGGGACAGCTTAGAGACCCAGTACTTC
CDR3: CASSHWDSLETQYF

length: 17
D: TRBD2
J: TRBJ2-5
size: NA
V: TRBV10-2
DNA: TGCGCCAGCAGTGAGGCGCCCGGGGGGGGGGCGGCAGAGACGCAGTATTTC
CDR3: CASSEAPGGGAAETQYF

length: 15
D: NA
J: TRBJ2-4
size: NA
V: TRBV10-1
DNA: TGCGCCAGCGGCCCGGGGATGGGGTCCACAAATACGCAGTACTTC
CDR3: CASGPGMGSTNTQYF

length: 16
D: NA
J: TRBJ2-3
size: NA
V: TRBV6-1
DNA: TGTGCCAGCAGGGGCGTGCGGGCCGCGAGCACCGGGGCGCAGTTTTTT
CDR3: CASRGVRAASTGAQFF

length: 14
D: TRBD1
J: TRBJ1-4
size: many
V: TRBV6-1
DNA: TGTGCCAGCAGTGCGGACAGGGGTAATGAAAAACTGTTTTTT
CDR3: CASSADRGNEKLFF

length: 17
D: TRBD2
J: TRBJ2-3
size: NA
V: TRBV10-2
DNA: TGCGCCAGCAGTGAGGGGCCCGGGAGGCGGGCCGCAGATACGCAGTACTTT
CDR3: CASSEGPGRRAADTQYF

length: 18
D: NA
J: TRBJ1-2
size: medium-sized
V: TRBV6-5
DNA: TGTGCCAGCAGTTACTCCATTCGATCTCGTAGTGAAGTCTATGGCTACACCTTC
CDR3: CASSYSIRSRSEVYGYTF

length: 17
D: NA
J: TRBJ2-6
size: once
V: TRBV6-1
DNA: TGTGCCAGCAGTGAAGTACTGCCAGGGCCAGGGGAAAGGGTCCTGACCTTC
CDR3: CASSEVLPGPGERVLTF

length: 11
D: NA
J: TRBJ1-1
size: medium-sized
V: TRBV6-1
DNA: TGTGCCAGCAGGGGGGGCACTGAAGCTTTCTTT
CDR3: CASRGGTEAFF

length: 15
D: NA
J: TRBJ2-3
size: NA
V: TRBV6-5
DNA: TGTGCCAGCAGTTACTCCCCGTGGGGGGCAGATACGCAGTATTTT
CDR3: CASSYSPWGADTQYF

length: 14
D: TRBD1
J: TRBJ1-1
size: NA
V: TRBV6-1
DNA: TGTGCCAGCAGCCGACAGGGCGGTGACACTGAAGCTTTCTTT
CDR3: CASSRQGGDTEAFF

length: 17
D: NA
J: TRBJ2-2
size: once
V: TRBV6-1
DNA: TGTGCCAGCAGTACCCACCGGGACACCACGAACACCGGGGAGCTGTTTTTT
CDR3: CASSTHRDTTNTGELFF

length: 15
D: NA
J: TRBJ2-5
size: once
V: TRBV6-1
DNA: TGTGCCAGCAGTGAACGATCATCTGGGCGGGAGACCCAGTACTTC
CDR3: CASSERSSGRETQYF

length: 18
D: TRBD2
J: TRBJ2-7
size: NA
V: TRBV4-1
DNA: TGCGCCAGCAGCCAAGGGGGGAGCGGGGGCCTTGGCACAGAGACGCAGTACTTC
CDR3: CASSQGGSGGLGTETQYF

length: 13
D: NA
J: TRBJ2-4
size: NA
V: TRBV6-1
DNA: TGTGCCAGGGGGATGGGAGACAAAAACACGCAGTACTTC
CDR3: CARGMGDKNTQYF

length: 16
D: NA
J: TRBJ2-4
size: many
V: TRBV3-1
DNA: TGTGCCAGCAGCCACCGGACAGTGAGTGGGAGGAACATTCAGTACTTC
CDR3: CASSHRTVSGRNIQYF